These 8 T cell receptor beta chains were sequenced from one sample in a study of blood T cell repertoires in COVID-19. The data were produced by immunoSEQ multiplex PCR, yet TCRdb's version contains in-frame clones alone and is incomplete. The table includes under 60,000 clones, 75% to 90% detected once. The source material was peripheral blood. The receptors derive from a human donor in a cohort sampled during active COVID-19.

This clone came up once. The rearrangement joins TRBV10-3 to TRBJ2-2; D ambiguous. The CDR3 loop spans 13 amino acids. V was cut by 6 bases and J by 6 bases, with 11 bases left in between. Germline-derived CDR1 and CDR2 are ENHRY and SYGVKD. In DNA form, the CDR3 reads TGTGCCATCAGAGTCCTAGTGGCCGGGGAGCTGTTTTTT. Protein: CAIRVLVAGELFF.

The V and J genes are TRBV6-5 and TRBJ2-7; TRBD1 matches 9 bases. CDR3 length: 14 amino acids. The germline gives CDR1 MNHEY, CDR2 SVGAGI. The junction had 4 bases not matched to a gene; V was cut back by 5 bases and J by 2 bases. CDR3 nucleotide sequence: TGTGCCAGCAGTACAGGGGGCGGAACCTACGAGCAGTACTTC. Translating it yields CASSTGGGTYEQYF.

The rearrangement links TRBV7-2 to TRBJ2-5, with TRBD2 matching 11 bases. CDR1 and CDR2 from the germline V gene are SGHTA and FQGNSA. This CDR3 has 18 amino acids. The V gene end was trimmed by 5 bases and the J gene end by 6 bases; junction bases not matched to a gene: 17. The CDR3 DNA sequence: TGTGCCAGCAGCCAGGTGGCTACTAGCGGGGGAGGCCGCCAGACCCAGTACTTC. Encoded protein: CASSQVATSGGGRQTQYF.

This rearrangement joins TRBV7-2 to TRBJ1-1; 8 nucleotides align to TRBD1. This CDR3 region has 13 residues. Germline trimming cut 7 bases from V and 3 bases from J; bases unmatched to any gene: 4. CDR1 and CDR2 (germline): SGHTA, FQGNSA. DNA of the CDR3: TGTGCCAGCACAAAGACAGGGGACACTGAAGCTTTCTTT. Translating it yields CASTKTGDTEAFF.

The rearrangement uses TRBV11-2 and TRBJ2-7, with TRBD1 matching over 10 bases. V trimming: 4 bases; J trimming: 6 bases; junction bases outside the gene matches: 9. CDR1 SGHAT and CDR2 FQNNGV come from the germline V gene. The CDR3 spans 15 residues. This CDR3 reads CASSSLGQGWVEQYF. The CDR3 nucleotides are TGTGCCAGCAGCTCTCTGGGACAGGGGTGGGTCGAGCAGTACTTC.

V usage is TRBV19 and J usage is TRBJ1-1; TRBD1 aligns across 7 bases. V shed 9 bases, J shed 0 bases, and the junction held 4 bases outside the gene matches. The germline V gene encodes CDR1 LNHDA and CDR2 SQIVND (reference sequence). The length of the CDR3 is 13 residues. The CDR3 DNA reads TGTGCCAGCGAGACAGGGTTGAACACTGAAGCTTTCTTT. Translating it yields CASETGLNTEAFF.

The genes are TRBV6-2 or TRBV6-3 and TRBJ1-5; D perhaps matches TRBD1 (5 bases). Germline CDR1 MNHEY, CDR2 SVGEGT. V was trimmed by 5 bases and J by 7 bases, leaving 15 bases between them. This CDR3 spans 14 amino acids. CDR3 DNA: TGTGCCAGCAGTATGGTAGGTACAGGACAGCCCCAGCATTTT. Translating it yields CASSMVGTGQPQHF.

V gene TRBV6-5 combines with J gene TRBJ1-1; 7 bases are shared with TRBD1. The CDR3 is 13 amino acids. V shed 6 bases, J shed 4 bases, and the junction held 5 bases outside the gene matches. The germline V gene has CDR1 MNHEY and CDR2 SVGAGI. The CDR3 DNA is TGTGCCAGCAGGGAGACAGGGAGCACTGAAGCTTTCTTT. Amino acid sequence: CASRETGSTEAFF.